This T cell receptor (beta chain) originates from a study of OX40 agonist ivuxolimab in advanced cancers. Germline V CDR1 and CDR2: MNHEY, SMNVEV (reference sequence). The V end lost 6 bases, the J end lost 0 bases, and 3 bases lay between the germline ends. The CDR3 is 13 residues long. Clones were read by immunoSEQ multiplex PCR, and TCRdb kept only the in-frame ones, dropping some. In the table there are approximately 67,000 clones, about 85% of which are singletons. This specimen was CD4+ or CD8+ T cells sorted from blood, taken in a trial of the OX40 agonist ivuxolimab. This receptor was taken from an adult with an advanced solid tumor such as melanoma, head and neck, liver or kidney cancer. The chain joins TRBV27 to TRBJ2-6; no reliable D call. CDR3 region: CASRLSGANVLTF. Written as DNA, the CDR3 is TGTGCCAGCAGACTCTCTGGGGCCAACGTCCTGACTTTC.